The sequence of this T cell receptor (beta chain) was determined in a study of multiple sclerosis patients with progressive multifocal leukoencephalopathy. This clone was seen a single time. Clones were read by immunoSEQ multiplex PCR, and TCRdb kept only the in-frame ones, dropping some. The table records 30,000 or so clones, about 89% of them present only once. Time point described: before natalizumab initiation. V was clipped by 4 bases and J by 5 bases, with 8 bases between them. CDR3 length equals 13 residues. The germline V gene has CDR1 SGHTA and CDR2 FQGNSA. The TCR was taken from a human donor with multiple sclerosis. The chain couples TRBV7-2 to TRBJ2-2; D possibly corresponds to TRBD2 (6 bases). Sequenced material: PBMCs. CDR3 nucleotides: TGTGCCAGCAGCTGGGACTTGACCGGGGAGCTGTTTTTT. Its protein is CASSWDLTGELFF.